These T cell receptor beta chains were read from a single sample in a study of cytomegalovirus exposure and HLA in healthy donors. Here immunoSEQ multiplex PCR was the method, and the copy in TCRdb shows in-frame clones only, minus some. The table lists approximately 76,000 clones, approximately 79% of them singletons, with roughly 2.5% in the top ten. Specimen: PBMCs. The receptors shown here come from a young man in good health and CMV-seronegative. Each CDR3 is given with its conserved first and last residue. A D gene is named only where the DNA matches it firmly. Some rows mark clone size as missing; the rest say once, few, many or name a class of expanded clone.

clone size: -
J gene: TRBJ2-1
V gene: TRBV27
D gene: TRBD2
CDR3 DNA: TGTGCCAGCAGATCTGGACTAGCGGGGAACAATGAGCAGTTCTTC
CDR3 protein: CASRSGLAGNNEQFF

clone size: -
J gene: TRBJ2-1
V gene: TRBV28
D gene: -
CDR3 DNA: TGTGCCAGCAGTTCGGGACTCTCCAATGAGCAGTTCTTC
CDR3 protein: CASSSGLSNEQFF

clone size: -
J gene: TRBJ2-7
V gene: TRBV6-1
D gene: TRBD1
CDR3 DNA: TGTGCCAGCAGTGAAAAGGACAGGGCGAACTTC
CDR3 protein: CASSEKDRANF

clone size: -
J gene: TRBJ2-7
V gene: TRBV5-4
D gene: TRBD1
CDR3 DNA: TGTGCCAGCAGCACTCCGGGACAGGTCTACGAGCAGTACTTC
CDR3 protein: CASSTPGQVYEQYF

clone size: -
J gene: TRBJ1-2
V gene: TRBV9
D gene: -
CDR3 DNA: TGTGCCAGCAGCGTAGCGTCGCAGGGGCCTTATGGCTACACCTTC
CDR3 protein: CASSVASQGPYGYTF

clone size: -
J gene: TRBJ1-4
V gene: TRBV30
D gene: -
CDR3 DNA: TGTGCCTGGAGTGTGGGTGGAGGAAATGAAAAACTGTTTTTT
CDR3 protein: CAWSVGGGNEKLFF

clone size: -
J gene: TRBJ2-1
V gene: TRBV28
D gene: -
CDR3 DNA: TGTGCCAGCAGTTTAAGGGGCGATGAGCAGTTCTTC
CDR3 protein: CASSLRGDEQFF

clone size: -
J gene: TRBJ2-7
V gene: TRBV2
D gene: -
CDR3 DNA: TGTGCCAGCAGTGAATGGGGGCTAAAGCAGTACTTC
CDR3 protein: CASSEWGLKQYF

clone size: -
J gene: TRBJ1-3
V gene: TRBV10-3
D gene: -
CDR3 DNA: TGTGCCATCAGTGGCGTAGAAGACATCAGATATTTT
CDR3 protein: CAISGVEDIRYF

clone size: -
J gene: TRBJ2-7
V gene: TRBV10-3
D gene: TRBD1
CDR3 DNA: TGTGCCATCAGTGAGGACAGGGCTACCTACGAGCAGTACTTC
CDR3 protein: CAISEDRATYEQYF

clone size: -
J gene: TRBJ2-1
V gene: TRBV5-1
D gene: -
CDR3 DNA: TGCGCCAGCAGCTCTACAGGATTCTCCTACAATGAGCAGTTCTTC
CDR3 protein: CASSSTGFSYNEQFF

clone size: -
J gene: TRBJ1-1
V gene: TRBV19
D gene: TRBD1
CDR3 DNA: TGTGCCAGTAGTATAGAGTTGTGGCAGGGGGCTATCGCTTTCTTT
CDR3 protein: CASSIELWQGAIAFF

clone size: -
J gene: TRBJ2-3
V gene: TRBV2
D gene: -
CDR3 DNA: TGTGCCAGCCGGGGTTGGGTAACAGATACGCAGTATTTT
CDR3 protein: CASRGWVTDTQYF

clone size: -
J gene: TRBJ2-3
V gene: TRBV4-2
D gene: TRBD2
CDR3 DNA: TGTGCCAGCAGCCCTAGCGGGGGGGCCACAGATACGCAGTATTTT
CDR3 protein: CASSPSGGATDTQYF

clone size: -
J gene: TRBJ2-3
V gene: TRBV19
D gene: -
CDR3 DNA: TGTGCCAGTAGCAAACGAACCAAGACATCTAGCACAGATACGCAGTATTTT
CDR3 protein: CASSKRTKTSSTDTQYF

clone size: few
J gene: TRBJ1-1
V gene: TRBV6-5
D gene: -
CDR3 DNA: TGTGCCAGCAGTTACTCTGGGGGGAGGAACACTGAAGCTTTCTTT
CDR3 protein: CASSYSGGRNTEAFF

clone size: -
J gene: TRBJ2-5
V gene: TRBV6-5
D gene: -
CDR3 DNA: TGTGCCAGCAGTTCCCCAGGGCGCCCAGAGACCCAGTACTTC
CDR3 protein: CASSSPGRPETQYF

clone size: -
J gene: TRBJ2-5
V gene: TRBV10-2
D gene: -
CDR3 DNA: TGCGCCAGCAGTGTGAGGGGGAAAGAGACCCAGTACTTC
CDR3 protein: CASSVRGKETQYF

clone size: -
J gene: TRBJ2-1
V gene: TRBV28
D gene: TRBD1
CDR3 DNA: TGTGCCAGCAGTGTTCCCGGGACAGGGGAACGGGAGCAGTTCTTC
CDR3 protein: CASSVPGTGEREQFF

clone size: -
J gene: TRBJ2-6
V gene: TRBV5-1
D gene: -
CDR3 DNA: TGCGCCAGCCGCGAAGAAGCCTCTGGGGCCAACGTCCTGACTTTC
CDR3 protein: CASREEASGANVLTF

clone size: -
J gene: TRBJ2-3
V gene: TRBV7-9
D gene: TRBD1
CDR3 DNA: TGTGCCAGCAGACTTTATAGCCGGGACAGAAGATTCACAGATACGCAGTATTTT
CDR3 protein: CASRLYSRDRRFTDTQYF

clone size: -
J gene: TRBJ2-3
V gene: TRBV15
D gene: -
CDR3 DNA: TGTGCCACCAGCAGAGGTTTAACGGGAGCTAGCACAGATACGCAGTATTTT
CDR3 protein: CATSRGLTGASTDTQYF

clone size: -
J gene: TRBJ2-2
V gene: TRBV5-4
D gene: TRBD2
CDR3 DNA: TGTGCCAGCAGTCCCGTTGGGGGGGACCTCGGGGAGCTGTTTTTT
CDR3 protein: CASSPVGGDLGELFF

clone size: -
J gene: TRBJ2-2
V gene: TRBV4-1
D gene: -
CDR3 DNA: TGCGCCAGCAGCCAAGATGAGGGTGGGGAGCTGTTTTTT
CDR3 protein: CASSQDEGGELFF

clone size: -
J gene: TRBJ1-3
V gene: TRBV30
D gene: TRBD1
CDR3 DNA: TGTGCCTGGAGTGGGTTGACAGGGGCTGGAAACACCATATATTTT
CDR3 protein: CAWSGLTGAGNTIYF

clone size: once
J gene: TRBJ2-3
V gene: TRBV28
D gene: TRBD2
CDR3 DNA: TGTGCCAGCTGGACTAGCGGGGGGGCGGCAGATACGCAGTATTTT
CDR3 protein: CASWTSGGAADTQYF

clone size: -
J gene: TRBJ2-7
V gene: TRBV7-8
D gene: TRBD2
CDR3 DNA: TGTGCCAGCAGCCAGGAGAGCGGGGTCTACGAGCAGTACTTC
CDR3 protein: CASSQESGVYEQYF

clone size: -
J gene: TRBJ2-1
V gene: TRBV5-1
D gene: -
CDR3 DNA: TGCGCCAGCAGCTACACAGGGTTCAATGAGCAGTTCTTC
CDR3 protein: CASSYTGFNEQFF

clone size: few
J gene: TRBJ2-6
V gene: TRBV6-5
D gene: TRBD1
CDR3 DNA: TGTGCCAGCAGCGACAGGGTCGCTGGGGCCAACGTCCTGACTTTC
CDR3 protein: CASSDRVAGANVLTF

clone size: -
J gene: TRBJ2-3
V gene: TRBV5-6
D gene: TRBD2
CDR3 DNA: TGTGCCAGCAGCGTAAGGACTAGCGGAAACACAGATACGCAGTATTTT
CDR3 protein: CASSVRTSGNTDTQYF

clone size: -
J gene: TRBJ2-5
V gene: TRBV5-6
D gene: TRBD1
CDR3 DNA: TGTGCCAGCAGCCGGGACAGTCCCCAAGAGACCCAGTACTTC
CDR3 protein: CASSRDSPQETQYF

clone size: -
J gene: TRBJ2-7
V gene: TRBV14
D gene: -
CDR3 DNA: TGTGCCAGCAGCCAAGCGTACGAGCAGTACTTC
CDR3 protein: CASSQAYEQYF

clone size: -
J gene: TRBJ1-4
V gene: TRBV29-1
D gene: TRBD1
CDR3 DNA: TGCAGCGTTGTACTCTGGACAGGGTTAGGTGAAAAACTGTTTTTT
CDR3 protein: CSVVLWTGLGEKLFF

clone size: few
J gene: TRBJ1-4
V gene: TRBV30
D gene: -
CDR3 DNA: TGTGCCTGCTCGGCACCTCCAGGAAAACTGTTTTTT
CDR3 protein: CACSAPPGKLFF

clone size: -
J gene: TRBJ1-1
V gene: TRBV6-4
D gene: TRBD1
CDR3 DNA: TGTGCCAGCAGCCCTGGACAGGGGGCCTCCTTGTATACTATGAACACTGAAGCTTTCTTT
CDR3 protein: CASSPGQGASLYTMNTEAFF

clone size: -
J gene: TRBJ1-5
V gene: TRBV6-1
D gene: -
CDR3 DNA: TGTGCCAGCAGTGAGGTGTACAGCCTCAATCAGCCCCAGCATTTT
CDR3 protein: CASSEVYSLNQPQHF

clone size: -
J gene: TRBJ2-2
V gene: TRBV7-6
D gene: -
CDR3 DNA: TGTGCCAGCAGCCCTCAGGTGGGCACCGGGGAGCTGTTTTTT
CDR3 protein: CASSPQVGTGELFF

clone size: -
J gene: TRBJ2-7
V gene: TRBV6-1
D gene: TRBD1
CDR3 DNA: TGTGCCAGCAGTGGACCCGGGACAGTCTCCTACGAGCAGTACTTC
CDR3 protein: CASSGPGTVSYEQYF

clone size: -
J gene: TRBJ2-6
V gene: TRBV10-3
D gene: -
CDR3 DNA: TGTGCCATCAGTGGGGGCTTTTTGGGTGGCTCTGGGGCCAACGTCCTGACTTTC
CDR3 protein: CAISGGFLGGSGANVLTF

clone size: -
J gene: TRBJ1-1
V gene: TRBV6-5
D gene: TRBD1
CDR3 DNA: TGTGCCAGCAGTTACAAGAAACAGGGGGCAAAAGCTTTCTTT
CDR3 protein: CASSYKKQGAKAFF

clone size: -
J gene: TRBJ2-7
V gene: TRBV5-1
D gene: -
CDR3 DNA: TGCGCCAGTTCGGGACCAAACGGGGGCGAGCAGTACTTC
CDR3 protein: CASSGPNGGEQYF

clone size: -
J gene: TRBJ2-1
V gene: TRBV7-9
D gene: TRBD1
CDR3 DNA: TGTGCCAGCAGCTTCGGGACAGGGGAGCAGTTCTTC
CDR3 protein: CASSFGTGEQFF

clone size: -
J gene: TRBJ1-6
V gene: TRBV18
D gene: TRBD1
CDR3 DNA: TGTGCCAGTCAATGGACAGGGGATTCACCCCTCCACTTT
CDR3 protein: CASQWTGDSPLHF

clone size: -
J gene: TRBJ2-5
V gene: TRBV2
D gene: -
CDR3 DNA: TGTGCCAGCAGTGAAGCCTCGGGGGGCCGGGAGACCCAGTACTTC
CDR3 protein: CASSEASGGRETQYF

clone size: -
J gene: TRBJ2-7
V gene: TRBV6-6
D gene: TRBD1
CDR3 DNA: TGTGCCAGCAGCCCGACAGGGCGCGAGCAGTACTTC
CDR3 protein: CASSPTGREQYF

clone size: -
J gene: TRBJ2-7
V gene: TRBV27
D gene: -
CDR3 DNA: TGTGCCAGCAGTTTCAGGTCCCACTACGAGCAGTACTTC
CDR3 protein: CASSFRSHYEQYF

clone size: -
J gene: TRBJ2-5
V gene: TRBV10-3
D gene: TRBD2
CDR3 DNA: TGTGCCATCAGTAAAAGATCTAGCGGGAGGAGGGAGACCCAGTACTTC
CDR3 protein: CAISKRSSGRRETQYF